Only a few counts were recorded for the clone carrying this TCR beta chain. This sample stems from a study of technical replicates of blood from a handful of donors. This CDR3 comprises 16 residues. Germline CDR1 reads SGHAT; CDR2 reads FQDESV (reference sequence). With 3 bases clipped from V and 1 base from J, the junction kept 8 bases outside the gene matches. This table comes from immunoSEQ multiplex PCR, and its TCRdb copy is limited to in-frame clones, with some not included. Here the sample spans 90,000 to 100,000 clones, approximately 94% being singletons. The specimen sequenced was T cells isolated from PBMCs. The J gene is TRBJ2-5, the V gene TRBV11-1; 7 positions match TRBD2. This TCR derives from a human donor in good health. The CDR3 coding sequence is TGTGCCAGCAGCTTTAACACGGGAGGCCTCCAAGAGACCCAGTACTTC. Translation: CASSFNTGGLQETQYF. The full variable domain, completed using reference TRBV11-1 and TRBJ2-5, is EAEVAQSPRYKITEKSQAVAFWCDPISGHATLYWYRQILGQGPELLVQFQDESVVDDSQLPKDRFSAERLKGVDSTLKIQPAELGDSAMYLCASSFNTGGLQETQYFGPGTRLLVL.